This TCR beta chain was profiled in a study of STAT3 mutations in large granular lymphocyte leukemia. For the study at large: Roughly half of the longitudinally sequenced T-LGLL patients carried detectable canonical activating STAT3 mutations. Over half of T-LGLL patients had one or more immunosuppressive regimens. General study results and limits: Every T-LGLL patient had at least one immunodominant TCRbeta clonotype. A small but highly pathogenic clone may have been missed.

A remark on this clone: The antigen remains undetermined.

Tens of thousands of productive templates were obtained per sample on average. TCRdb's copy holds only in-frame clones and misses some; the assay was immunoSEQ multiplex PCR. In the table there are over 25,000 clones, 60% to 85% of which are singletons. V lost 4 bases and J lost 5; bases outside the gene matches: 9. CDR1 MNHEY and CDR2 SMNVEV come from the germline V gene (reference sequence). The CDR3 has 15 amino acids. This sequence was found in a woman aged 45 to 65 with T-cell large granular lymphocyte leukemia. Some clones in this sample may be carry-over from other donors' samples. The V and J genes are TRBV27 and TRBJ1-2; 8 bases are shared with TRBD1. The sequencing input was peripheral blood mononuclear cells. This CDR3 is CASSSNRGSGYGYTF. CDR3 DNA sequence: TGTGCCAGCAGTTCGAACAGGGGGAGTGGGTATGGCTACACCTTC.